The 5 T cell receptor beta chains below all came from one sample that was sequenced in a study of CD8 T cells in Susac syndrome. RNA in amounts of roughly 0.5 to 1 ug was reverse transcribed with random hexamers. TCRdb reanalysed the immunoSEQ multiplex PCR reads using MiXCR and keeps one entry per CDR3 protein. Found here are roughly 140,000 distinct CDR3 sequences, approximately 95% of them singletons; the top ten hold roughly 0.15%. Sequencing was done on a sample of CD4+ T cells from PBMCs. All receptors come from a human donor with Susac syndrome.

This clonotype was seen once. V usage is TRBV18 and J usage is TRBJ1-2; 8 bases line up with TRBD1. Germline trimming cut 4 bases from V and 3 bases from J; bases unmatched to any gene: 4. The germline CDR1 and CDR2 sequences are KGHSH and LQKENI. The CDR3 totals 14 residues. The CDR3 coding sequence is TGTGCCAGCTCACAAGGACAGGGAGACTATGGCTACACCTTC. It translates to CASSQGQGDYGYTF.

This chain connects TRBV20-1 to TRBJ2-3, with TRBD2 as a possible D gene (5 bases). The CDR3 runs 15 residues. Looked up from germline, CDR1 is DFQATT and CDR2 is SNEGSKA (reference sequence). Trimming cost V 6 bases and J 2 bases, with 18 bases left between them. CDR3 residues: CSARLPGISTDTQYF. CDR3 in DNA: TGCAGTGCGAGACTCCCGGGGATCTCCACAGATACGCAGTATTTT.

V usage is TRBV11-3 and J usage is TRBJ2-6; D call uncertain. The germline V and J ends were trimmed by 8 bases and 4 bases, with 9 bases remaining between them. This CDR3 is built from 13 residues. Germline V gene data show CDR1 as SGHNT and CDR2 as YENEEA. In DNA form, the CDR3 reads TGTGCCAGCGCGGTAGCCGGGGCCAACGTCCTGACTTTC. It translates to CASAVAGANVLTF.

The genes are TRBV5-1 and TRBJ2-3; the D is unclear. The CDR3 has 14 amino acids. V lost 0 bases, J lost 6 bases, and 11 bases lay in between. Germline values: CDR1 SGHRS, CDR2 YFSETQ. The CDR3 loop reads CASSLGQEKDTQYF. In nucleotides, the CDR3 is TGCGCCAGCAGCTTGGGGCAGGAGAAGGATACGCAGTATTTT.

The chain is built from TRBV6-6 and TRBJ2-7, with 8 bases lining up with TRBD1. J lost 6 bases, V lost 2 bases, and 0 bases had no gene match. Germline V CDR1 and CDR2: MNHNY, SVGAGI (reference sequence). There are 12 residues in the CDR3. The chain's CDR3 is CASSYDRGEQYF. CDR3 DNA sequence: TGTGCCAGCAGTTACGACAGGGGCGAGCAGTACTTC.